This section outlines one T cell receptor (beta chain) sequence together with its context. The target antigen is unknown. The data were obtained in a study of cytotoxic CD8 clonotypes in ibrutinib-treated CLL. Study-wide background: The authors obtained response samples at a median of approximately 12 months of treatment, range 6 to 36. Study-wide findings and caveats: Increased clonality at ibrutinib response gave way to a return toward baseline at progression.

Here immunoSEQ multiplex PCR was the method, and the copy in TCRdb shows in-frame clones only, minus some. The table records some 84,000 clones, about 86% of them present only once. Germline V lookup: CDR1 MNHEY, CDR2 SVGAGI. J lost 4 bases, V lost 7 bases, and 12 bases had no gene match. This CDR3 has 15 amino acids. The V gene is TRBV6-5, the J gene TRBJ1-2, with 7 bases fitting TRBD1. This specimen was PBMCs, taken before ibrutinib treatment. This TCR derives from a human donor with chronic lymphocytic leukemia. In nucleotides, the CDR3 is TGTGCCAGCAACCGAGATCACAGGGGATCCTATGGCTACACCTTC. It is translated as CASNRDHRGSYGYTF.